Included here is one T cell receptor beta chain sequence, with context. Produced via immunoSEQ multiplex PCR; TCRdb's table is partial and in-frame only. The sample has 150,000 to 200,000 clones, about 86% seen once; the top ten hold approximately 4%. This sample is part of a study of blood T cell repertoires in COVID-19. Background on the study: There were acute and convalescent COVID-19 samples, and they came from the United States, Italy and Spain. T cells, B-cell-depleted T cells, or PBMCs supplied cDNA or gDNA.

Trimming cost V 0 bases and J 4 bases; bases outside gene matches: 30. Germline V lookup: CDR1 KGHDR, CDR2 SFDVKD. The CDR3 extends over 24 amino acids. This clonotype was obtained from a man aged 18 to 35 with active or convalescent COVID-19. V usage is TRBV24-1 and J usage is TRBJ2-7; 9 nucleotides match TRBD2. Sequencing was carried out using peripheral blood. CDR3 amino acids: CATSDLFAANLKPVAGENPYEQYV. The CDR3 coding sequence is TGTGCCACCAGTGATTTGTTTGCCGCGAACTTGAAACCCGTAGCGGGGGAAAACCCTTACGAGCAGTACGTC.